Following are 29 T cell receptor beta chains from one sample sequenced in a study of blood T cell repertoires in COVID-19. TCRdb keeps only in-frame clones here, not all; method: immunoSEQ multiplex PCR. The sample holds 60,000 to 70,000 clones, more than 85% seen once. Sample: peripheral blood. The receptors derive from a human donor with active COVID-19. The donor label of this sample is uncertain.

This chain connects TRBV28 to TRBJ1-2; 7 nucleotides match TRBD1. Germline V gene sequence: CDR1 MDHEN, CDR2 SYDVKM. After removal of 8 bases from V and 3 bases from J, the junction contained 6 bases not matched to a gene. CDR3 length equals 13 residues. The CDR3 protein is CASCPGTDYGYTF. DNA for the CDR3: TGTGCCAGCTGCCCCGGGACAGACTATGGCTACACCTTC.

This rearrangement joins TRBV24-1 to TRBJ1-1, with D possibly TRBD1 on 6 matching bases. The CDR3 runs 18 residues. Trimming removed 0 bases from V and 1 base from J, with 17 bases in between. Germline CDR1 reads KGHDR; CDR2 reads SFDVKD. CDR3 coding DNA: TGTGCCACCAGTGATTTGGAGATCAACGGGGACAAGAACACTGAAGCTTTCTTT. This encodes CATSDLEINGDKNTEAFF.

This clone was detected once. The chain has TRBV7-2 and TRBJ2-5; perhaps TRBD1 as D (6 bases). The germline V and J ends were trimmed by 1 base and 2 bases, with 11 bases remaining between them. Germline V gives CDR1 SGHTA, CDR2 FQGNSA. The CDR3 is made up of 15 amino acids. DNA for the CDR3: TGTGCCAGCAGCTTAGTTTTTGGACAGCAAGAGACCCAGTACTTC. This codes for CASSLVFGQQETQYF.

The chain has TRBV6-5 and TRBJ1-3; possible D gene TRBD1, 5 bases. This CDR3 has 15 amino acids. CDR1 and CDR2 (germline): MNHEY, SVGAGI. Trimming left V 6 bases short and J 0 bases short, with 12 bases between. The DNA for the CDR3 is TGTGCCAGCAGGGACACAACAGGCTCTGGAAACACCATATATTTT. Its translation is CASRDTTGSGNTIYF.

The CDR3 loop reads CASSFVGQGTGEQYF. In nucleotides, the CDR3 is TGTGCCAGCAGCTTTGTTGGACAGGGGACAGGCGAGCAGTACTTC. The V call is TRBV11-3, the J call TRBJ2-7; 9 nucleotides agree with TRBD1. Per germline, CDR1 SGHNT and CDR2 YENEEA. The V and J ends lost 3 bases and 6 bases, in that order; junction bases with no gene match: 9. The CDR3 is 15 amino acids.

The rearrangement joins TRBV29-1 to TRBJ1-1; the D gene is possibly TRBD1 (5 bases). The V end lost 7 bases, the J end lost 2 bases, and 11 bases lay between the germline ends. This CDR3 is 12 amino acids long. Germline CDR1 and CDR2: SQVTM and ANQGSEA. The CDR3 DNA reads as TGCAGCGGCAGGGTAAGAAACACTGAAGCTTTCTTT. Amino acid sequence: CSGRVRNTEAFF.

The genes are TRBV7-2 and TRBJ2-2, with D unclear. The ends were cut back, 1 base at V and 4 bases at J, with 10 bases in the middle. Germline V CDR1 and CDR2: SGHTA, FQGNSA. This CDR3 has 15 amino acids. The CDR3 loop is CASSLVGGFTGELFF. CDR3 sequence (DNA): TGTGCCAGCAGCTTAGTTGGCGGTTTCACCGGGGAGCTGTTTTTT.

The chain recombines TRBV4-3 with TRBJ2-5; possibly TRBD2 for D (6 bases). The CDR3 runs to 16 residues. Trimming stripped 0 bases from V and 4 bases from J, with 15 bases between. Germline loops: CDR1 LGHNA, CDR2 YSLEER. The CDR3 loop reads CASSQDSAGGGETQYF. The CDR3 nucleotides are TGCGCCAGCAGCCAAGATTCCGCCGGGGGAGGAGAGACCCAGTACTTC.

The CDR3 nucleotides read TGTGCCAGCAGCAAGGGACAGGCCACGGACATTCAGTACTTC. This encodes CASSKGQATDIQYF. The V and J genes are TRBV9 and TRBJ2-4; 8 bases align to TRBD1. The length of the CDR3 is 14 residues. Germline V gene sequence: CDR1 SGDLS, CDR2 YYNGEE. V dropped 4 bases and J dropped 8; count of bases not matched to a gene: 8.

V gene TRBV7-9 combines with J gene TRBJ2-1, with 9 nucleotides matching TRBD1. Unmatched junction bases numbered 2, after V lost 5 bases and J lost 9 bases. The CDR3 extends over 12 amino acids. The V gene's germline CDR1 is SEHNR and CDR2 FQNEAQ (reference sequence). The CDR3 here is CASSRDRAEQFF. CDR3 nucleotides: TGTGCCAGCAGCCGGGACAGGGCTGAGCAGTTCTTC.

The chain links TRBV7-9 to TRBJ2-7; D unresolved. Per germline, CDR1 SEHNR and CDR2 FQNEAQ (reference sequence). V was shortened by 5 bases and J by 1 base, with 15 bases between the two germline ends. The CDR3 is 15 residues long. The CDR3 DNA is TGTGCCAGCAGCCCTCGCCGATACTCGTCCTACGAGCAGTACTTC. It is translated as CASSPRRYSSYEQYF.

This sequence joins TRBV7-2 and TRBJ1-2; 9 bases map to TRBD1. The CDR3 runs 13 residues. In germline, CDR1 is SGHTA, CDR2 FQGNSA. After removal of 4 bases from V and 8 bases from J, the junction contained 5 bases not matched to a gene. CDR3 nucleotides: TGTGCCAGCAGCTCCGGGACAGGGAACGGCTACACCTTC. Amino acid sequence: CASSSGTGNGYTF.

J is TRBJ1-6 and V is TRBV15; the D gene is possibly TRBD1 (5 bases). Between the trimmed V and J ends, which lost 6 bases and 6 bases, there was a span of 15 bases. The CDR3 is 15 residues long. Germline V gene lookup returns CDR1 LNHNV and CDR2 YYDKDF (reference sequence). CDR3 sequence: CATSPRWGVNSPLHF. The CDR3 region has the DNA TGTGCCACCAGTCCCAGATGGGGGGTTAATTCACCCCTCCACTTT.

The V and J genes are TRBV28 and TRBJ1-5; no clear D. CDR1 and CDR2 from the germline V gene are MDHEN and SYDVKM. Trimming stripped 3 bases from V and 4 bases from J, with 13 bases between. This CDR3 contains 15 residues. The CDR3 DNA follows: TGTGCCAGCAGTTTGTCGGGGTTCGGGAATCAGCCCCAGCATTTT. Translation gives CASSLSGFGNQPQHF.

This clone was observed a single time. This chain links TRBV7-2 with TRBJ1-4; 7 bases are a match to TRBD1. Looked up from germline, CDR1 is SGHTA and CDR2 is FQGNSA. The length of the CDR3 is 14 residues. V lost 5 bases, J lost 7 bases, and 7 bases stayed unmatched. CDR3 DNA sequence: TGTGCCAGCAGCCCCGGACAGGCCCGTGAAAAACTGTTTTTT. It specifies CASSPGQAREKLFF.

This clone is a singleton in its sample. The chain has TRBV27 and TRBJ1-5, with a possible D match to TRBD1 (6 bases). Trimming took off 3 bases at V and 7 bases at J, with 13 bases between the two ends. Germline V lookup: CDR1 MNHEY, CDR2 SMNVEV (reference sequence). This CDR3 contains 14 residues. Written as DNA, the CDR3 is TGTGCCAGCAGTTTTATAGGGGGAGGGCAGCCCCAGCATTTT. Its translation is CASSFIGGGQPQHF.

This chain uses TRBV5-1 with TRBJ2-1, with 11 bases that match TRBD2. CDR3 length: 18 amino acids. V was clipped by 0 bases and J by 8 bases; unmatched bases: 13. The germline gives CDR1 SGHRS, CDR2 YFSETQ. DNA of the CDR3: TGCGCCAGCAGCTTGGCGTATCTAGCGGGAGGCGGGCGTGATGAGCAGTTCTTC. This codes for CASSLAYLAGGGRDEQFF.

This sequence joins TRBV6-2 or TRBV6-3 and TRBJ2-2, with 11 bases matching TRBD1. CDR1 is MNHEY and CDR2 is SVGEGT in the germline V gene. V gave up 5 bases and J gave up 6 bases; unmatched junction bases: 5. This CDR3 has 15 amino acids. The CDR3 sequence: CASSRPGQGAGELFF. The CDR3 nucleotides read TGTGCCAGCAGTCGTCCGGGACAGGGGGCCGGGGAGCTGTTTTTT.

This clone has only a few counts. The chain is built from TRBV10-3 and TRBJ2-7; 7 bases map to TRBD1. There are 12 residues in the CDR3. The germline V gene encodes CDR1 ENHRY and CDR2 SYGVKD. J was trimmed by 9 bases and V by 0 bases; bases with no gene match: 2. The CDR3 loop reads CAISESRDRQYF. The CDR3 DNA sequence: TGTGCCATCAGTGAGTCGAGGGACAGGCAGTACTTC.

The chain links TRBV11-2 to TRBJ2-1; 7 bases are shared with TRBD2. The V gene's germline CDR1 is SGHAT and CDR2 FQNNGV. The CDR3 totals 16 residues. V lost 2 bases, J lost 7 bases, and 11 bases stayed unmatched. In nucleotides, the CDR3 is TGTGCCAGCAGCTTATGGGGACGACTAGCCAATAATGAGCAGTTCTTC. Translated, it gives CASSLWGRLANNEQFF. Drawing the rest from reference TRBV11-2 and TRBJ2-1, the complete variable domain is EAGVAQSPRYKIIEKRQSVAFWCNPISGHATLYWYQQILGQGPKLLIQFQNNGVVDDSQLPKDRFSAERLKGVDSTLKIQPAKLEDSAVYLCASSLWGRLANNEQFFGPGTRLTVL.

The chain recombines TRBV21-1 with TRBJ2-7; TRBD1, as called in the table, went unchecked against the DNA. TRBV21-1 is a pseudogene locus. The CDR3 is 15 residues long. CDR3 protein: CASSKEAGVVREQYF. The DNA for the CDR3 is TGTGCCAGCAGCAAAGAAGCAGGGGTAGTTCGCGAGCAGTACTTC.

DNA for the CDR3: TGTGCCAGCAGTTTAGTACATCCGGGACAGGGCCCCTATCAGCCCCAGCATTTT. Encoded protein: CASSLVHPGQGPYQPQHF. The chain carries TRBV28 and TRBJ1-5, with 9 bases that match TRBD1. CDR1 and CDR2 from the germline V gene are MDHEN and SYDVKM. The CDR3 runs to 18 residues. J gave up 5 bases and V 2 bases, and 13 bases lay outside the gene matches.

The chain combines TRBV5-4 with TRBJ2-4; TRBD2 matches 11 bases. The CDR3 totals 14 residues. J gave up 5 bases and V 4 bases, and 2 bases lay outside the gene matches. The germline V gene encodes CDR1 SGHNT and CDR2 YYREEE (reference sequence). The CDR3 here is CASSPGLAENIQYF. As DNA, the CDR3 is TGTGCCAGCAGCCCGGGACTAGCGGAAAACATTCAGTACTTC.

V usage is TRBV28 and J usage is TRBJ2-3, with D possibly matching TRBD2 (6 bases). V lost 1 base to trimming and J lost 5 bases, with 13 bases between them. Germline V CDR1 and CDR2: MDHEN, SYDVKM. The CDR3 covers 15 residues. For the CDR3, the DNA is TGTGCCAGCAGTTTATTAAGCGGGCGGGGAGATACGCAGTATTTT. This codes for CASSLLSGRGDTQYF. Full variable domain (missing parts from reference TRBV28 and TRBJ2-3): DVKVTQSSRYLVKRTGEKVFLECVQDMDHENMFWYRQDPGLGLRLIYFSYDVKMKEKGDIPEGYSVSREKKERFSLILESASTNQTSMYLCASSLLSGRGDTQYFGPGTRLTVL.

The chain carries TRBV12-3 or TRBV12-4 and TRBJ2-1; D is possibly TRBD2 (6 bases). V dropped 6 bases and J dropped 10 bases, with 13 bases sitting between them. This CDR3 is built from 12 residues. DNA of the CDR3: TGTGCCAGCAGCCTGGTTGGGGGGGAGCAGTTCTTC. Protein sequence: CASSLVGGEQFF.

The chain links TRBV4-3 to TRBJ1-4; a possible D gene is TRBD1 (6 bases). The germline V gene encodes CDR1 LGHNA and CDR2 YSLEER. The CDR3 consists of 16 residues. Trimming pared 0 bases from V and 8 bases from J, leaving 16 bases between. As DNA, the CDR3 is TGCGCCAGCAGCCAAGATGGGGGCAGGGGTTGGGAAAAACTGTTTTTT. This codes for CASSQDGGRGWEKLFF.

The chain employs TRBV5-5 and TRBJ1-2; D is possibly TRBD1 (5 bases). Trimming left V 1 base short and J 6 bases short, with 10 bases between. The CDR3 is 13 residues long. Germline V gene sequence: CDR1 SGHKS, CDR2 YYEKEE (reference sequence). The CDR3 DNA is TGTGCCAGCAGCTTGTACGGACATGATGGCTACACCTTC. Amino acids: CASSLYGHDGYTF.

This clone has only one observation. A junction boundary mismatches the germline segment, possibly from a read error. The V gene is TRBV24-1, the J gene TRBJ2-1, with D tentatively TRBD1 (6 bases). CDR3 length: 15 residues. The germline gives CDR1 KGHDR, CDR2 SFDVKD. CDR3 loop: CATGRTASSFNEQFF. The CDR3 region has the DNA TGTGCCACCGGAAGGACAGCGTCCTCCTTCAATGAGCAGTTCTTC.

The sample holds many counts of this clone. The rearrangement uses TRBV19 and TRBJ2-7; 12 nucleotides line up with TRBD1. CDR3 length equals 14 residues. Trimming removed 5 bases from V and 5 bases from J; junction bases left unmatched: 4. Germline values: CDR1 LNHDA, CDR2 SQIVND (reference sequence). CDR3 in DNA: TGTGCCAGTAGTCCGGGACAGGGGGCGGACGAGCAGTACTTC. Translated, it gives CASSPGQGADEQYF.